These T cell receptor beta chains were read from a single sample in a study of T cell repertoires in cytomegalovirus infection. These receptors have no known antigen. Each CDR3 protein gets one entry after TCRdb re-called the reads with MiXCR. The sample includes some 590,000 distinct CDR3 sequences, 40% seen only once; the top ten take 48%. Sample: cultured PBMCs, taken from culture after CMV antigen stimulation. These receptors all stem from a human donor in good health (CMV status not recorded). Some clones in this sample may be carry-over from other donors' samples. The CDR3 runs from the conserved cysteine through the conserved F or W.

CASSFPLAGSQYF TRBJ2-3 TRBV7-9
CASSPLRGGAPGANVLTF TRBJ2-6 TRBV6-2/TRBV6-3
CASSLYLAVNF TRBJ1-2 TRBV11-2
CASRKRPRSTGELFF TRBJ2-2 TRBV7-2
CASSELIGGQQETQYF TRBJ2-5 TRBV6-1
CASCPALGTGELFF TRBJ2-2 TRBV19
CASSLAATEPQHF TRBJ1-5 TRBV28
CASSLGTRYQETQYF TRBJ2-5 TRBV7-2
CASKGTGISYSNQPQHF TRBJ1-5 TRBV7-2
CASNPSGQKTDTQYF TRBJ2-3 TRBV7-2
CASQYRVDQETQYF TRBJ2-5 TRBV6-1
CASRSAGRITDTQYF TRBJ2-3 TRBV7-2
CASSSIRDRSTGELFF TRBJ2-2 TRBV28
CSAARDRAYEQYF TRBJ2-7 TRBV20-1
CASRLMNTEAFF TRBJ1-1 TRBV6-6